The clone carrying this TCR beta chain has more than one count but fewer than ten. Its antigen is not identified. This record belongs to a study of blood T cells in healthy people across ages. Healthy Caucasians from Russia aged about 6 to 95 served as donors. The second PCR ran about 7 to 12 cycles with a sample-barcoded 5' primer and J-beta primers. MiXCR, applied by TCRdb to the 5' RACE reads, yields one record per CDR3 protein. In the table there are 800,000 to 950,000 distinct CDR3 sequences, roughly 28% of which are singletons. Whole-study findings and limits: The CMV status of each donor remained undetermined, and this could have confounded shifts in expanded clonotypes.

The V end was cut by 4 bases, the J end by 1 base, with 7 bases between. The V gene's germline CDR1 is SQVTM and CDR2 ANQGSEA. This CDR3 is built from 12 residues. The data also belong to a second study, concerning T cells of mothers and their children. As that report states: Sample barcodes and 2-4 random nucleotides came from the second PCR's M1S primer.

Input material: blood. The source is a woman aged 40 to 55 in good health. The rearrangement joins TRBV29-1 to TRBJ1-1, with D possibly being TRBD1 (5 bases). The CDR3 coding sequence is TGCAGCGTTGTGGGGGAGAACACTGAAGCTTTCTTT. Its protein product is CSVVGENTEAFF.